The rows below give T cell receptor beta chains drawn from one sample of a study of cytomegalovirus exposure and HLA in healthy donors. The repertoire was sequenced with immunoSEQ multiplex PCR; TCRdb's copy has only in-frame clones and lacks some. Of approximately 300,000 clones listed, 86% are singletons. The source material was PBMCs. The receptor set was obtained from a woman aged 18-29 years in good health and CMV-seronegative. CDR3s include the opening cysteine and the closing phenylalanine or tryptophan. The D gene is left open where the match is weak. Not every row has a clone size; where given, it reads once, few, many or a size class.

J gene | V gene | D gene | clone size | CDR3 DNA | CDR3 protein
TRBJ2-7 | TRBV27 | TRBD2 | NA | TGTGCCAGCAGGCTAGCGGTGCCTTACGAGCAGTACTTC | CASRLAVPYEQYF
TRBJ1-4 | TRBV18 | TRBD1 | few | TGTGCCAGCTCACCACCGGGACAGGGGTACGGAAAACTGTTTTTT | CASSPPGQGYGKLFF
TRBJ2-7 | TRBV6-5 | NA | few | TGTGCCAGCAGTTACTCGTCCCTAGGCTACTACGAGCAGTACTTC | CASSYSSLGYYEQYF
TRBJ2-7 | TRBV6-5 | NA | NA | TGTGCCTCCGTCCGGACTCTCCCCTACGAGCAGTACTTC | CASVRTLPYEQYF
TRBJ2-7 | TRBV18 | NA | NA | TGTGCCAGCTCACCCCGGGACGAGCAGTACTTC | CASSPRDEQYF
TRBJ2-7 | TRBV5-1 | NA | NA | TGCGCCAGCAGCTATCTGGCGGCGGGGGCCCATAAGAGCAAGCAGTACTTC | CASSYLAAGAHKSKQYF
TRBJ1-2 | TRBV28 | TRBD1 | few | TGTGCCAGCAGTTTTCGGGACAGGGGCTTAAGCTACACCTTC | CASSFRDRGLSYTF
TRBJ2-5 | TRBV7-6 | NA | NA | TGTGCCAGCAGCCAATCCTCGGGGAGGACCCAGTACTTC | CASSQSSGRTQYF
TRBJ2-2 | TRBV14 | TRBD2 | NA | TGTGCCAGCCGGACTAGCGGGAGTGGCGGGGAGCTGTTTTTT | CASRTSGSGGELFF
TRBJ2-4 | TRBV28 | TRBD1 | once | TGTGCCAGCACTAAACAGGGGGCTGGAGAAAACATTCAGTACTTC | CASTKQGAGENIQYF
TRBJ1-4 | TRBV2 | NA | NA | TGTGCCAGCAGTGTTGAGCGGATGTTTTTT | CASSVERMFF
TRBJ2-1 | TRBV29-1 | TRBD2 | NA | TGCAGCGTTGAGGGGACTAGCGGGGCGACACACAATGAGCAGTTCTTC | CSVEGTSGATHNEQFF
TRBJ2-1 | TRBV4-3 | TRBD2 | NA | TGCGCCAGCAGCCAAGACGCTCGGGAGGGGGGCAATGAGCAGTTCTTC | CASSQDAREGGNEQFF
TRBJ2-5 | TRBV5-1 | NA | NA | TGCGCCAGCAGCTTGTACAGGGCTGAAGAGACCCAGTACTTC | CASSLYRAEETQYF
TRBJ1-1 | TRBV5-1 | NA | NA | TGCGCCAGCAATGGCGGGACTGAAGCTTTCTTT | CASNGGTEAFF
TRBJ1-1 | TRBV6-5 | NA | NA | TGTGCCAGCATCTCCAGGGGTACTGAAGCTTTCTTT | CASISRGTEAFF
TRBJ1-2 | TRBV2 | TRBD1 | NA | TGTGCCAGCAGTGGGGCTTACTGGACAGGGGGCGTAGGCTACACCTTC | CASSGAYWTGGVGYTF
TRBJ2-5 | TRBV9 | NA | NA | TGTGCCAGCAGCGTTAGTAGCCCCCAAGAGACCCAGTACTTC | CASSVSSPQETQYF
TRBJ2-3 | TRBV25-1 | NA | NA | TGTGCCAGCAGTCCCCTAGGTTTCACAGATACGCAGTATTTT | CASSPLGFTDTQYF
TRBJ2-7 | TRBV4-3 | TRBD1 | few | TGCGCCAGCAGCCAAGGGACAGGGCACTACGAGCAGTACTTC | CASSQGTGHYEQYF
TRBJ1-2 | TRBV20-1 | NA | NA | TGCAGCGTTCCTTCCTATGGCTACACCTTC | CSVPSYGYTF
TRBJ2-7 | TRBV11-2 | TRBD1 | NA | TGTGCCAGCAGCTTAGGACAGGGCCCCTACGAGCAGTACTTC | CASSLGQGPYEQYF
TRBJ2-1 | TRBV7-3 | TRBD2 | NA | TGTGCCAGCAGCCTACGGACTAGCGGAGAGTTCGATGAGCAGTTCTTC | CASSLRTSGEFDEQFF
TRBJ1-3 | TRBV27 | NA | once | TGTGCCAGCAGTCCCCTCGTTGGAAACACCATATATTTT | CASSPLVGNTIYF
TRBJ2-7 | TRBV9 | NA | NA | TGTGCCAGCAGCCCCGTAGCACTGAGCTCCTACGAGCAGTACTTC | CASSPVALSSYEQYF
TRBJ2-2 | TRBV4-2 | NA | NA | TGTGCCAGCAGCCAATCTCCCGCAGGCATGGATGACACCGGGGAGCTGTTTTTT | CASSQSPAGMDDTGELFF
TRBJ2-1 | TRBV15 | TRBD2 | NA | TGTGCCACCAGAGGGGGACTAGCGGGAGATTACGATGAGCAGTTCTTC | CATRGGLAGDYDEQFF
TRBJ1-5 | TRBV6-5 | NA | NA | TGTGCCAGCAGTTACTCGAGGGATCAGCCCCAGCATTTT | CASSYSRDQPQHF
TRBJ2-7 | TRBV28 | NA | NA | TGTGCCAGCAGTCTAGGGGGGGCTTCCTACGAGCAGTACTTC | CASSLGGASYEQYF
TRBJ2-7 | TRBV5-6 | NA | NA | TGTGCCAGCAGCCGAGAAACCTACGAGCAGTACTTC | CASSRETYEQYF
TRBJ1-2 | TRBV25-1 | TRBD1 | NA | TGTGCCAGCAGACCGACAGGGGGCCAAGGCTACACCTTC | CASRPTGGQGYTF